The next 17 T cell receptor beta chains were all read from a single sample in a study of cytomegalovirus exposure and HLA in healthy donors. The table came from immunoSEQ multiplex PCR; TCRdb's copy has only in-frame clones and leaves some out. The sample lists 65,000 to 70,000 clones, about 90% occurring once. The sample taken for sequencing was PBMCs. These receptors all come from a man aged 18 to 30 in good health and CMV-seronegative.

This chain connects TRBV2 to TRBJ1-2, with D maybe TRBD1 (6 bases). From germline, CDR1 is SNHLY and CDR2 FYNNEI. The CDR3 is 14 amino acids. V was pared by 4 bases and J by 4 bases, with 13 bases between. Written as DNA, the CDR3 is TGTGCCAGCAGTGCACTAACAGGGACCTATGGCTACACCTTC. Its translation is CASSALTGTYGYTF.

The V gene is TRBV15, the J gene TRBJ2-3; unclear D gene. Germline V gives CDR1 LNHNV, CDR2 YYDKDF (reference sequence). The CDR3 covers 16 residues. Trimming removed 5 bases from V and 0 bases from J, with 15 bases in between. Written as DNA, the CDR3 is TGTGCCACCAGCCCAAGAGCTTCCTCTAGCACAGATACGCAGTATTTT. Residues: CATSPRASSSTDTQYF. The entire variable domain, with the rest obtained from reference TRBV15 and TRBJ2-3, is as follows: DAMVIQNPRYQVTQFGKPVTLSCSQTLNHNVMYWYQQKSSQAPKLLFHYYDKDFNNEADTPDNFQSRRPNTSFCFLDIRSPGLGDTAMYLCATSPRASSSTDTQYFGPGTRLTVL.

The chain couples TRBV19 to TRBJ1-5, with D uncertain. There are 17 residues in the CDR3. V dropped 3 bases and J dropped 0 bases, with 15 bases sitting between them. Germline CDR1 is LNHDA and CDR2 is SQIVND (reference sequence). Here the CDR3 DNA reads TGTGCCAGTAGTATTTGGGCAGCCTATTATAGCAATCAGCCCCAGCATTTT. The encoded protein is CASSIWAAYYSNQPQHF.

The chain couples TRBV9 to TRBJ2-4; TRBD2 agrees at 10 bases. This CDR3 is 17 amino acids long. CDR1 SGDLS and CDR2 YYNGEE come from the germline V gene. Trimming at V came to 4 bases and at J to 1 base, leaving 8 bases not matched to a gene. CDR3 sequence (DNA): TGTGCCAGCAGCCCGAGCGGGAGGGGACCGGCCAAAAACATTCAGTACTTC. It is translated as CASSPSGRGPAKNIQYF.

The rearrangement uses TRBV7-8 and TRBJ1-3; perhaps TRBD1 as D (5 bases). The CDR3 runs 16 residues. The germline gives CDR1 SGHVS, CDR2 FQNEAQ. V lost 0 bases and J lost 2, with 11 bases in between. This chain's CDR3 is CASSLAGPSAGNTIYF. In DNA form, the CDR3 reads TGTGCCAGCAGCTTAGCGGGGCCCTCGGCTGGAAACACCATATATTTT.

This chain connects TRBV5-1 to TRBJ2-5, with D tentatively TRBD2 (6 bases). The CDR3 extends over 16 amino acids. CDR1 is SGHRS and CDR2 is YFSETQ in the germline V gene. Trimming removed 1 base at V and 4 bases at J, with 17 bases between. The DNA for the CDR3 is TGCGCCAGCAGCTTGTCGGGGGAGACTTCGGCAGAGACCCAGTACTTC. This encodes CASSLSGETSAETQYF.

The genes are TRBV19 and TRBJ2-3, with 11 bases identical to TRBD2. V trimming: 8 bases; J trimming: 7 bases; junction bases outside the gene matches: 5. Germline lookup yields CDR1 LNHDA and CDR2 SQIVND (reference sequence). This CDR3 contains 13 residues. CDR3 in DNA: TGTGCCAGTCTAGCGGGGGGCAGGAATACGCAGTATTTT. Amino acids: CASLAGGRNTQYF.

The genes are TRBV5-4 and TRBJ2-2, with D tentatively TRBD1 (6 bases). Per the germline V gene, CDR1 is SGHNT and CDR2 is YYREEE (reference sequence). Trimming took off 4 bases at V and 1 base at J, with 11 bases between the two ends. The CDR3 sequence is 15 residues long. CDR3 DNA sequence: TGTGCCAGCAGCGCTGACAGGCAGAACACCGGGGAGCTGTTTTTT. Translated, it gives CASSADRQNTGELFF.

V is TRBV20-1 and J is TRBJ1-4, with D unresolved. The CDR3 is 11 amino acids. The V and J ends lost 6 bases and 6 bases respectively, with 8 bases between them. Germline V gene sequence: CDR1 DFQATT, CDR2 SNEGSKA (reference sequence). CDR3 region: CSASPDEKLFF. CDR3 coding DNA: TGCAGTGCGAGTCCCGATGAAAAACTGTTTTTT.

J is TRBJ2-1 and V is TRBV7-2; D unresolved. Trimming pared 3 bases from V and 4 bases from J, leaving 19 bases between. Germline-derived CDR1 and CDR2 are SGHTA and FQGNSA. The CDR3 has 17 residues. The CDR3 DNA is TGTGCCAGCAGCTTTTTTCCCTGGAGTGAGCTTTACAATGAGCAGTTCTTC. It translates to CASSFFPWSELYNEQFF.

The rearrangement joins TRBV9 to TRBJ1-1; D is uncertain. The V gene lost 4 bases and the J gene lost 5 bases, with 15 bases spanning the gap. The CDR3 is 14 residues long. The V gene's germline CDR1 is SGDLS and CDR2 YYNGEE. CDR3 protein: CASSPGISPTEAFF. CDR3 nucleotides: TGTGCCAGCAGCCCCGGGATCTCGCCTACTGAAGCTTTCTTT.

V and J are TRBV18 and TRBJ2-7, with 10 bases aligning to TRBD1. The V gene's germline CDR1 is KGHSH and CDR2 LQKENI. The CDR3 is 16 amino acids. J lost 4 bases, V lost 2 bases, and 8 bases had no gene match. For the CDR3, the DNA is TGTGCCAGCTCACCAGGCGGGACAGGGGTTAGGTACGAGCAGTACTTC. Its protein product is CASSPGGTGVRYEQYF.

The chain links TRBV29-1 to TRBJ1-3, with D perhaps matching TRBD1 (5 bases). V lost 2 bases to trimming and J lost 2 bases, with 10 bases between them. Germline CDR1 is SQVTM and CDR2 is ANQGSEA. The CDR3 sequence is 14 residues long. The CDR3 region is CSVELWGAGNTIYF. For the CDR3, the DNA is TGCAGCGTTGAACTCTGGGGGGCTGGAAACACCATATATTTT.

This chain links TRBV18 with TRBJ1-1; no firm D call. V was shortened by 0 bases and J by 5 bases, with 7 bases between the two germline ends. This CDR3 contains 13 residues. Germline V gene data show CDR1 as KGHSH and CDR2 as LQKENI. Written as DNA, the CDR3 is TGTGCCAGCTCACCACCTTCCCAAACTGAAGCTTTCTTT. It specifies CASSPPSQTEAFF. The full variable domain, rest sourced from reference TRBV18 and TRBJ1-1, is NAGVMQNPRHLVRRRGQEARLRCSPMKGHSHVYWYRQLPEEGLKFMVYLQKENIIDESGMPKERFSAEFPKEGPSILRIQQVVRGDSAAYFCASSPPSQTEAFFGQGTRLTVV.

The rearrangement links TRBV6-4 to TRBJ2-3; 12 bases are shared with TRBD1. The CDR3 spans 15 residues. Trimming cost V 2 bases and J 4 bases; bases outside gene matches: 1. CDR1 is MRHNA, CDR2 SNTAGT, per germline. For the CDR3, the DNA is TGTGCCAGCAGTGACGGGACAGGGGGCGCAGATACGCAGTATTTT. Amino acid sequence: CASSDGTGGADTQYF.

This rearrangement joins TRBV7-8 to TRBJ2-5; 9 nucleotides line up with TRBD2. V was pared by 1 base and J by 7 bases, with 7 bases of the junction left unmatched. The CDR3 sequence is 15 residues long. Germline V gene data show CDR1 as SGHVS and CDR2 as FQNEAQ. CDR3 amino acids: CASSLGSSGIGTQYF. The CDR3, as DNA: TGTGCCAGCAGCTTAGGTTCTAGCGGGATTGGGACCCAGTACTTC.

The genes are TRBV11-1 and TRBJ2-2, with 15 bases identical to TRBD2. CDR3 length: 17 residues. From germline, CDR1 is SGHAT and CDR2 FQDESV (reference sequence). V dropped 5 bases and J dropped 3; count of bases not matched to a gene: 4. CDR3: CASSPGLAGGYTGELFF. The CDR3 nucleotides read TGTGCCAGCAGCCCGGGACTAGCGGGAGGTTACACCGGGGAGCTGTTTTTT.